This entry concerns a single T cell receptor beta chain. The antigen this receptor binds is unknown. No quality values exist for individual bases; no much larger clone is one base distant. Sequencing took place on an Illumina HiSeq 1500. The public reads were run again by TCRdb, first through fastp at Q25 and then through MiXCR, and only productive beta chains were kept. Each entry is one CDR3 protein sequence, shown with its most common DNA and genes. This sample holds about 180,000 distinct CDR3 sequences; approximately 15% were observed only once. The top ten constitute around 27% of the sample. These data come from a study of T cell repertoires in cytomegalovirus infection (dated by TCRdb to between 2019 and 2020). Context from the whole study: Donor HLA type was relevant to the analysis, as public TCR beta signatures indicated carriage of CMV infection together with the matching HLA type. Paper-wide results and their limitations: Carriers of CMV infection plus the relevant HLA type were discriminated by the cumulative frequency of public TCR beta family members in the study cohort and in an independent approximately 340-donor cohort. The ex vivo response was dominated by HLA-C-restricted CMV-specific TCR beta clonotypes, which also provided the single most frequent clonotype in two of eight donors.

V is cut by 10 bases and J by 10 bases, and the space between the germline ends is 13 bases. According to the germline V gene, CDR1 reads MNHNS and CDR2 reads SASEGT. The CDR3, cysteine through phenylalanine, is 10 amino acids long. Just CDR3 DNA is preserved here, 30 bases in frame from base 1. The source is a human donor in good health (CMV status not recorded). Some clones in this sample may be carry-over from other donors' samples. The source material was PBMCs. The sequence is built from TRBV6-1 and TRBJ1-1, and possibly TRBD1, on 5 matching bases. The nucleotide sequence reads as follows: TGTGCCACCCGGGACCGCCGAGCTTTCTTT. This gives the protein CATRDRRAFF.